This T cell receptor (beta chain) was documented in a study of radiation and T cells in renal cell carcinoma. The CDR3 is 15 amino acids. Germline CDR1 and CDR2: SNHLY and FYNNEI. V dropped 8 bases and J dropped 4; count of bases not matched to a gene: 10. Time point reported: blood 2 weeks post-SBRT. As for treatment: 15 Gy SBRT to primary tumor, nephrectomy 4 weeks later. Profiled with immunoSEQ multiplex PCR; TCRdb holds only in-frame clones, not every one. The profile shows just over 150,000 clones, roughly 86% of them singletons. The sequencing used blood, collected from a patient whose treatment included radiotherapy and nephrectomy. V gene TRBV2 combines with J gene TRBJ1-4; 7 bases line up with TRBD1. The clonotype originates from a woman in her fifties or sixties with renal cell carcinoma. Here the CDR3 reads CASAVGGQLNEKLFF. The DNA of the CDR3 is TGTGCCAGCGCGGTTGGGGGACAGCTTAATGAAAAACTGTTTTTT. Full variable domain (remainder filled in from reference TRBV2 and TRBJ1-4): EPEVTQTPSHQVTQMGQEVILRCVPISNHLYFYWYRQILGQKVEFLVSFYNNEISEKSEIFDDQFSVERPDGSNFTLKIRSTKLEDSAMYFCASAVGGQLNEKLFFGSGTQLSVL.